These 6 T cell receptor beta chains originate from one sample sequenced in a study of T cells after somatic rescue of genetic block. Profiled with immunoSEQ multiplex PCR; TCRdb holds only in-frame clones, not every one. The data contain fewer than 150,000 clones, about 90% of them singletons. Sample: peripheral blood mononuclear cells (PBMCs). These receptor sequences come from a woman under 30.

DNA for the CDR3: TGTGCCAGCAGCCCTTCCTGGGGTGGGGCTACCCTATCTGGAAACACCATATATTTT. Amino acids: CASSPSWGGATLSGNTIYF. The J gene is TRBJ1-3, the V gene TRBV9; D is perhaps TRBD1 (5 bases). The CDR3 runs 19 residues. With 4 bases removed from V and 1 base from J, the gap between germline ends came to 24 bases. The V gene's germline CDR1 is SGDLS and CDR2 YYNGEE.

Written as DNA, the CDR3 is TGTGCCAGCAGTGACGGGGGAAGACAGCCCCAGCATTTT. It specifies CASSDGGRQPQHF. The chain has TRBV6-1 and TRBJ1-5; D possibly corresponds to TRBD1 (5 bases). The germline CDR1 and CDR2 sequences are MNHNS and SASEGT. This CDR3 is 13 amino acids long. V lost 3 bases and J lost 7, with 10 bases in between.

This chain links TRBV19 with TRBJ1-6, with D possibly being TRBD1 (6 bases). Trimming removed 5 bases at V and 5 bases at J, with 16 bases between. The length of the CDR3 is 16 residues. In germline, CDR1 is LNHDA, CDR2 SQIVND (reference sequence). CDR3 in amino acids: CASSPSTGGDNSPLHF. CDR3 coding DNA: TGTGCCAGTAGTCCCTCGACAGGCGGAGATAATTCACCCCTCCACTTT. Complete variable domain (other parts from reference TRBV19 and TRBJ1-6): DGGITQSPKYLFRKEGQNVTLSCEQNLNHDAMYWYRQDPGQGLRLIYYSQIVNDFQKGDIAEGYSVSREKKESFPLTVTSAQKNPTAFYLCASSPSTGGDNSPLHFGNGTRLTVT.

This clone was seen a single time. This chain connects TRBV15 to TRBJ2-6; D is uncertain. Trimming removed 5 bases from V and 0 bases from J, with 5 bases in between. This CDR3 contains 14 residues. Germline-derived CDR1 and CDR2 are LNHNV and YYDKDF (reference sequence). The CDR3 DNA sequence: TGTGCCACCAGCGTAGCCTCTGGGGCCAACGTCCTGACTTTC. This codes for CATSVASGANVLTF.

This chain joins TRBV7-6 and TRBJ2-3, with 8 bases aligning to TRBD1. This CDR3 spans 16 amino acids. After removal of 1 base from V and 1 base from J, the junction contained 4 bases not matched to a gene. Germline V gene sequence: CDR1 SGHVS, CDR2 FNYEAQ. The CDR3 DNA reads TGTGCCAGCAGCTTAGGACAGGGGCTTGGCACAGATACGCAGTATTTT. Its translation is CASSLGQGLGTDTQYF.

This sequence joins TRBV5-1 and TRBJ1-1; the match to TRBD1 covers 8 bases. J lost 4 bases, V lost 2 bases, and 1 base had no gene match. The germline V gene encodes CDR1 SGHRS and CDR2 YFSETQ. This CDR3 has 13 residues. The CDR3 loop reads CASSFTGGTEAFF. CDR3 nucleotide sequence: TGCGCCAGCAGCTTCACAGGGGGCACTGAAGCTTTCTTT.